These 20 T cell receptor beta chains came from one sample sequenced in a study of blood T cells in healthy people across ages. Alongside a J-beta primer mix, a sample-barcoded 5' primer served in a second PCR lasting 7 to 11 cycles. One entry per CDR3 protein results from TCRdb running MiXCR on the 5' RACE reads. The sample records fewer than 900,000 distinct CDR3 sequences, more than 40% being singletons. The sample was blood. All receptors come from an older woman in good health.

The chain uses TRBV29-1 and TRBJ2-6; D is unresolved. Germline lookup yields CDR1 SQVTM and CDR2 ANQGSEA. The CDR3 is 13 amino acids. The V end was cut by 7 bases, the J end by 1 base, with 8 bases between. CDR3 coding DNA: TGCAGCGCCCTTCCATCTGGGGCCAACGTCCTGACTTTC. Translating gives CSALPSGANVLTF.

This clonotype was detected a few times. V and J are TRBV2 and TRBJ2-7; 9 positions agree with TRBD1. Losses at the gene ends were 5 bases for V and 0 bases for J; bases not matched to a gene: 5. Looked up from germline, CDR1 is SNHLY and CDR2 is FYNNEI. The CDR3 contains 15 residues. The CDR3 reads CASSSTGGFSYEQYF. CDR3 in DNA: TGTGCCAGCAGTTCAACAGGGGGCTTCTCCTACGAGCAGTACTTC.

This clonotype was recorded a few times. The rearrangement uses TRBV7-3 and TRBJ2-3, with D perhaps matching TRBD1 (5 bases). Trimming took off 6 bases at V and 4 bases at J, with 14 bases between the two ends. This CDR3 contains 14 residues. Looked up from germline, CDR1 is SGHTA and CDR2 is FQGTGA. The CDR3 sequence: CASREIGAADTQYF. The CDR3 bases are TGTGCCAGCAGAGAAATAGGGGCGGCAGATACGCAGTATTTT.

Here the CDR3 DNA reads TGCAGTGCTAGCCCAGCGGGCACAGATACGCAGTATTTT. Protein product: CSASPAGTDTQYF. This sequence joins TRBV20-1 and TRBJ2-3, with D possibly being TRBD2 (5 bases). The CDR3 consists of 13 residues. Trimming cost V 3 bases and J 1 base, with 8 bases left between them. Germline CDR1 DFQATT, CDR2 SNEGSKA (reference sequence).

Here the CDR3 reads CASSDGVTEAFF. CDR3 sequence (DNA): TGTGCCAGCAGTGATGGGGTAACTGAAGCTTTCTTT. This rearrangement joins TRBV25-1 to TRBJ1-1; D remains unclear. CDR3 length equals 12 residues. Germline V lookup: CDR1 MGHDK, CDR2 SYGVNS. Between the trimmed V and J ends, which lost 3 bases and 5 bases, there was a span of 7 bases.

The sample holds a few counts of this clonotype. This chain links TRBV6-2 or TRBV6-3 with TRBJ2-5; 7 bases line up with TRBD1. V dropped 0 bases and J dropped 3; count of bases not matched to a gene: 19. CDR1 and CDR2 from the germline V gene are MNHEY and SVGEGT. The CDR3 is made up of 20 amino acids. The CDR3 sequence is CASSYSSRDRQGRAKETQYF. The CDR3 DNA reads TGTGCCAGCAGTTACTCGAGTCGAGACAGACAGGGACGGGCAAAAGAGACCCAGTACTTC.

V gene TRBV27 combines with J gene TRBJ2-5, with 10 bases that match TRBD1. The last part of the DNA fits TRBJ2-7 better; the J call may be wrong. This CDR3 comprises 12 residues. CDR1 and CDR2 from the germline V gene are MNHEY and SMNVEV (reference sequence). The CDR3: CASTRTGGEQYF. The CDR3 coding sequence is TGTGCCAGCACCCGGACAGGGGGCGAGCAGTACTTC.

This clonotype was found many times. This rearrangement joins TRBV20-1 to TRBJ2-3, with TRBD2 identical over 9 bases. Per the germline V gene, CDR1 is DFQATT and CDR2 is SNEGSKA (reference sequence). V lost 1 base and J lost 4; bases outside the gene matches: 9. The CDR3 sequence is 16 residues long. The CDR3 DNA reads TGCAGTGCTAGAGGTGGGAGCGGGGGGATGGCAGATACGCAGTATTTT. Translated, it gives CSARGGSGGMADTQYF.

The count of this clonotype is one. The chain uses TRBV5-4 and TRBJ2-6, with D perhaps matching TRBD2 (6 bases). CDR1 and CDR2 (germline): SGHNT, YYREEE (reference sequence). The V end lost 3 bases, the J end lost 1 base, and 14 bases lay between the germline ends. The CDR3 is 17 residues long. For the CDR3, the DNA is TGTGCCAGCAGCTCCCGTGCGGGGCTTTCTGGGGCCAACGTCCTGACTTTC. Protein product: CASSSRAGLSGANVLTF. The variable domain in full, completed from reference TRBV5-4 and TRBJ2-6, reads ETGVTQSPTHLIKTRGQQVTLRCSSQSGHNTVSWYQQALGQGPQFIFQYYREEENGRGNFPPRFSGLQFPNYSSELNVNALELDDSALYLCASSSRAGLSGANVLTFGAGSRLTVL.

The table lists this clonotype with a few counts. The chain is built from TRBV21-1 and TRBJ2-7. TRBV21-1 is listed as a pseudogene. The CDR3 totals 11 residues. CDR3 in DNA: TGTGCCAGCAGCAAAAGGGACGAGCAGTACTTC. This gives the protein CASSKRDEQYF.

This chain joins TRBV27 and TRBJ2-5; D might be TRBD1 or TRBD2, each matching 5 bases. The germline CDR1 and CDR2 sequences are MNHEY and SMNVEV (reference sequence). The CDR3 extends over 13 amino acids. The germline V and J ends were trimmed by 7 bases and 11 bases, with 20 bases remaining between them. The CDR3 DNA reads TGTGCCAGCACCGGGACGGTTTACAATGAGCAGTACTTC. Its translation is CASTGTVYNEQYF.

The CDR3 DNA is TGCAGTGCTACAAACAGGGGCTACAATGAGCAGTTCTTC. It specifies CSATNRGYNEQFF. This chain joins TRBV20-1 and TRBJ2-1, with 7 nucleotides matching TRBD1. This CDR3 comprises 13 residues. With V trimmed by 4 bases and J by 3 bases, 3 bases remained unmatched. Germline V lookup: CDR1 DFQATT, CDR2 SNEGSKA (reference sequence).

This clonotype was detected many times. The V and J genes are TRBV20-1 and TRBJ2-7; 11 nucleotides align to TRBD2. V lost 1 base and J lost 7; bases outside the gene matches: 9. Germline CDR1 is DFQATT and CDR2 is SNEGSKA (reference sequence). The CDR3 spans 15 residues. CDR3 in DNA: TGCAGTGCTAGAGTCCCACTAGCGGGAGTCGGTGAGCAGTACTTC. It yields the protein CSARVPLAGVGEQYF.

The chain recombines TRBV29-1 with TRBJ2-7, with 10 bases lining up with TRBD1. Trimming at V came to 8 bases and at J to 2 bases, leaving 9 bases not matched to a gene. Germline V gene data show CDR1 as SQVTM and CDR2 as ANQGSEA. CDR3 size: 14 residues. This CDR3 is CSPPRDRGPYEQYF. In nucleotides, the CDR3 is TGCAGCCCTCCCCGGGACAGGGGTCCCTACGAGCAGTACTTC.

The V call is TRBV29-1, the J call TRBJ2-5; 7 nucleotides match TRBD1. V was pared by 5 bases and J by 1 base, with 4 bases of the junction left unmatched. This CDR3 comprises 13 residues. Germline values: CDR1 SQVTM, CDR2 ANQGSEA. CDR3 sequence: CSVTGTVQETQYF. CDR3 bases: TGCAGCGTTACCGGGACAGTCCAAGAGACCCAGTACTTC.

The J gene is TRBJ2-1, the V gene TRBV3-1, with D unclear. The CDR3 is 12 amino acids. The V and J ends lost 2 bases and 7 bases respectively, with 6 bases between them. The germline gives CDR1 LGHDT, CDR2 YNNKEL (reference sequence). DNA of the CDR3: TGTGCCAGCAGCCAAATTGGGAATGAGCAGTTCTTC. This encodes CASSQIGNEQFF.

J is TRBJ2-1 and V is TRBV9; no reliable D call. Trimming stripped 0 bases from V and 4 bases from J, with 14 bases between. The germline V gene encodes CDR1 SGDLS and CDR2 YYNGEE. This CDR3 is 16 amino acids long. The CDR3, as DNA: TGTGCCAGCAGCGTAGACGGCGGAGTGGGATACAATGAGCAGTTCTTC. Translation gives CASSVDGGVGYNEQFF.

CDR3 residues: CASSYDPLSSIQQYF. The CDR3 region has the DNA TGTGCCAGCAGTTACGACCCGCTATCTAGCATCCAGCAGTACTTC. The genes are TRBV6-2 or TRBV6-3 and TRBJ2-5; weak D call: TRBD2 (5 bases). The ends were cut back, 2 bases at V and 11 bases at J, with 21 bases in the middle. Germline CDR1 is MNHEY and CDR2 is SVGEGT. The CDR3 sequence is 15 residues long.

This clonotype has more than one count but fewer than ten. CDR3 nucleotide sequence: TGTGCCAGCAGTTACTCTAGCAATTTGAATGAGCAGTTCTTC. Amino acids: CASSYSSNLNEQFF. The chain is built from TRBV6-2 or TRBV6-3 and TRBJ2-1, with unresolved D. Trimming took 0 bases from V and 7 from J, leaving 10 bases between them. The CDR3 length is 14 residues. Per germline, CDR1 MNHEY and CDR2 SVGEGT.

This clonotype came up a few times. The CDR3 sequence is CASSIGTGFNEQFF. In nucleotides, the CDR3 is TGTGCCAGTAGTATAGGGACAGGGTTCAATGAGCAGTTCTTC. The gene calls are TRBV19 and TRBJ2-1; 8 bases match TRBD1. Germline CDR1 and CDR2: LNHDA and SQIVND (reference sequence). V shed 1 base and J 6 bases; nucleotides not matched to a gene: 2. The CDR3 spans 14 residues.